This is a list of T cell receptor beta chains from one sample in a study of blood T cell repertoires in COVID-19. The protocol was immunoSEQ multiplex PCR, while the TCRdb copy is restricted to in-frame clones and leaves out a portion. The data hold 97,000 or so clones, with around 90% observed a single time. Material for sequencing was peripheral blood. These receptors were obtained from a man between 18 and 29 years old with acute or convalescent COVID-19. The CDR3 runs from the conserved cysteine through the conserved F or W. The D gene is left open where the match is weak.

d_call	j_call	cdr3_length	v_call	cdr3_aa
-	TRBJ2-5	14	TRBV2	CASNAEASQETQYF
TRBD1	TRBJ1-4	14	TRBV19	CASSSGQGVEKLFF
-	TRBJ2-3	13	TRBV5-1	CASSPRPGDTQYF
-	TRBJ1-2	14	TRBV3-1/TRBV3-2	CASSQTGSYYGYTF
-	TRBJ2-7	15	TRBV5-1	CASSLVGVSSYEQYF
-	TRBJ2-7	13	TRBV5-1	CASSSGQRIEQYF
-	TRBJ1-2	14	TRBV30	CAWSPNAGIDGYTF
TRBD1	TRBJ1-6	16	TRBV2	CASSERRQGWNSPLHF
-	TRBJ1-2	17	TRBV3-1/TRBV3-2	CASSQENRWATNYGYTF
-	TRBJ1-1	14	TRBV7-9	CASTIEVGNTEAFF
-	TRBJ1-6	13	TRBV3-1/TRBV3-2	CASSPTGNSPLHF
-	TRBJ2-7	15	TRBV30	CAWSVGSGATGGQYF
-	TRBJ1-1	17	TRBV11-2	CASSSSAGLKLNTEAFF
TRBD1	TRBJ1-6	14	TRBV6-5	CASSFDREYSPLHF
TRBD1	TRBJ1-3	16	TRBV18	CASSPGQTPSGNTIYF
TRBD2	TRBJ2-7	16	TRBV6-2/TRBV6-3	CASSYSVNGRKDEQYF
-	TRBJ2-3	15	TRBV5-6	CASSLTTSGTDTQYF
-	TRBJ2-5	14	TRBV6-6	CASGDNQVLETQYF
-	TRBJ1-1	14	TRBV30	CAWSRGAPKSEAFF
TRBD1	TRBJ2-1	14	TRBV4-1	CASTLDRGYNEQFF
-	TRBJ2-1	17	TRBV25-1	CASSESTPGVGTNEQFF
-	TRBJ1-1	15	TRBV5-1	CASSLLWGANTEAFF
-	TRBJ1-1	14	TRBV11-2	CASSLTQGGTEAFF
-	TRBJ1-1	12	TRBV7-9	CASSPRGDEAFF
-	TRBJ1-5	20	TRBV27	CASSLRAPVSLQGINQPQHF
TRBD1	TRBJ1-5	17	TRBV19	CASSIIGTGVVDQPQHF
-	TRBJ1-1	14	TRBV27	CASSLGGDQVEAFF
-	TRBJ2-7	16	TRBV6-5	CASSYSRQVPSYEQYF
-	TRBJ1-1	13	TRBV12-3/TRBV12-4	CASSWGGEREAFF
-	TRBJ1-5	12	TRBV2	CASTRGGQPQHF
-	TRBJ1-2	15	TRBV19	CASSSPTGTRYGYTF
TRBD1	TRBJ2-1	13	TRBV24-1	CATSDPGQGEQFF
-	TRBJ1-1	15	TRBV9	CASSAWAPSGTEAFF
TRBD1	TRBJ2-3	19	TRBV7-9	CASSSRTGGLSSLADTQYF
-	TRBJ1-2	15	TRBV6-5	CASSYIGRGDYGYTF
-	TRBJ2-6	12	TRBV2	CASSTGANVLTF
TRBD1	TRBJ2-7	13	TRBV2	CASRSGGRYEQYF
TRBD1	TRBJ1-1	18	TRBV4-2	CASSLGLTGGDMNTEAFF
-	TRBJ2-2	15	TRBV14	CASSQVITRTGELFF
TRBD2	TRBJ2-7	17	TRBV7-6	CASSPGAAGGGAYEQYF
-	TRBJ2-7	18	TRBV4-2	CASSQDIFNNGGSYEQYF
TRBD1	TRBJ1-4	14	TRBV30	CAWSPGQGGEKLFF
-	TRBJ1-5	14	TRBV24-1	CATSDLEMDQPQHF
TRBD1	TRBJ1-5	16	TRBV4-2	CASSQEFGQGNQPQHF
TRBD1	TRBJ2-1	14	TRBV3-1/TRBV3-2	CASSHLDRYNEQFF
-	TRBJ1-2	12	TRBV9	CASRGQDYGYTF
-	TRBJ1-5	17	TRBV6-2/TRBV6-3	CASSYKDRSYSNQPQHF
TRBD2	TRBJ2-5	17	TRBV5-1	CASSPGLAGGSGETQYF
-	TRBJ2-7	17	TRBV19	CASSRPDRRDATYEQYF
TRBD1	TRBJ1-2	15	TRBV27	CASSPGQGLLYGYTF
-	TRBJ1-2	15	TRBV13	CASSLSASSGYGYTF
-	TRBJ1-2	12	TRBV27	CASSTVNYGYTF
TRBD2	TRBJ2-3	16	TRBV5-8	CASSGTSGGFTDTQYF
-	TRBJ1-1	16	TRBV11-2	CASTTSRDFRNTEAFF
-	TRBJ1-1	18	TRBV5-6	CASSSVTWLWGEYTEAFF
-	TRBJ2-3	15	TRBV7-2	CASSARQAVIDTQYF
TRBD2	TRBJ2-3	15	TRBV15	CATSGLGGATDTQYF
TRBD1	TRBJ2-7	15	TRBV5-4	CASSGAGQGDHEQYF
-	TRBJ2-2	14	TRBV5-1	CASSLVAYTGELFF
-	TRBJ1-1	15	TRBV15	CATENHAEDRGEAFF